Sequencing of this T cell receptor beta chain was carried out in a study of CD8+ T cells in alopecia areata. Study-wide results and caveats: There were many expanded lesional clones persisting in scalp and blood during tofacitinib. Possibly as an HLA-related effect, TCR sharing across patients appeared less clear than in mice. Expanded CD8+ clones among the top 100, as well as scalp clonality, were significantly decreased by tofacitinib.

This CDR3 is built from 13 residues. V was trimmed by 1 base and J by 4 bases, leaving 7 bases between them. The germline V gene has CDR1 SGHVS and CDR2 FNYEAQ. This clone was picked up one time. The antigen is unknown. RNA extraction was followed by reverse transcription into cDNA, which acted as the sequencing template. Here immunoSEQ multiplex PCR was the method, and the copy in TCRdb shows in-frame clones only, minus some. The profile shows 200,000 or so clones, about three fifths of them singletons. Treatment here: oral pan-JAK inhibitor, 5-10 mg twice daily. The sample in question was CD4+ T cells sorted from blood, obtained at week 24, from a patient treated with tofacitinib. The sequence came from a human donor with alopecia areata. J is TRBJ2-5 and V is TRBV7-6; D possibly corresponds to TRBD1 (5 bases). CDR3 amino acids: CASSLGQLETQYF. The CDR3 bases are TGTGCCAGCAGCTTAGGACAGCTAGAGACCCAGTACTTC. The complete variable domain, with remaining parts taken from reference TRBV7-6 and TRBJ2-5, reads GAGVSQSPRYKVTKRGQDVALRCDPISGHVSLYWYRQALGQGPEFLTYFNYEAQQDKSGLPNDRFSAERPEGSISTLTIQRTEQRDSAMYRCASSLGQLETQYFGPGTRLLVL.